The T cell receptor (beta chain) described here comes from a study of chemoradiotherapy in HPV16-positive cancers. Points from the study as a whole: Candidate HPV-specific clones and E7-related TCR motifs grew in tumor during treatment. The functional HPV-specific definition rests on just a couple of HPV16-positive patients.

Assay: immunoSEQ multiplex PCR; the TCRdb copy retains only in-frame clones and omits some. This sample carries roughly 9,100 clones, roughly two thirds of them seen once, and the ten largest clones take roughly a tenth. Germline trimming cut 1 base from V and 0 bases from J; bases unmatched to any gene: 7. The germline V gene has CDR1 MGHDK and CDR2 SYGVNS. This CDR3 has 17 amino acids. About this clone itself: Its antigen is not known.

Repertoires were sampled repeatedly during chemoradiotherapy. This TCR came from a human donor with HPV-associated anogenital cancer. The sample was gathered from a patient who underwent chemoradiotherapy. This chain uses TRBV25-1 with TRBJ2-3; 7 bases agree with TRBD2. The CDR3 bases are TGTGCCAGCAGTGAATCGGCCAGGCGGGGGAGCACAGATACGCAGTATTTT. It encodes CASSESARRGSTDTQYF.